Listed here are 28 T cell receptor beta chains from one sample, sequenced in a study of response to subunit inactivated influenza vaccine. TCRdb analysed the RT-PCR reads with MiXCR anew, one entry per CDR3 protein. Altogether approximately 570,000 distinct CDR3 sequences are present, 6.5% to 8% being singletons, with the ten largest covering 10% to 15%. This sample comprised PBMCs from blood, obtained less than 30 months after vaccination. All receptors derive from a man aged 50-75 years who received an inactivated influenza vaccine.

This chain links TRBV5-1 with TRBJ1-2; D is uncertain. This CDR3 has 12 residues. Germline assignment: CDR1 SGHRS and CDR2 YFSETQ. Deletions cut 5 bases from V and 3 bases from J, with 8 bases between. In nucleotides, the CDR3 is TGCGCCAGCAGGGAGTCAGACTATGGCTACACCTTC. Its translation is CASRESDYGYTF.

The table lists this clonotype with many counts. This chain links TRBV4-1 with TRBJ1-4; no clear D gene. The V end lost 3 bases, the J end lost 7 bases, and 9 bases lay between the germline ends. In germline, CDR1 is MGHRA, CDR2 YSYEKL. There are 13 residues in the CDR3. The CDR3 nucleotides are TGCGCCAGCAGCCAGTCAGTGAGTGAAAAACTGTTTTTT. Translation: CASSQSVSEKLFF.

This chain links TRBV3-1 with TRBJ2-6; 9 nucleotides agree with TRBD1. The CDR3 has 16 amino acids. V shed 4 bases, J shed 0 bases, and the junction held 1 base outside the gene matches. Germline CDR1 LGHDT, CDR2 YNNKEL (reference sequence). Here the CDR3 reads CASSRDRVSGANVLTF. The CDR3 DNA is TGTGCCAGCAGCCGGGACAGGGTCTCTGGGGCCAACGTCCTGACTTTC.

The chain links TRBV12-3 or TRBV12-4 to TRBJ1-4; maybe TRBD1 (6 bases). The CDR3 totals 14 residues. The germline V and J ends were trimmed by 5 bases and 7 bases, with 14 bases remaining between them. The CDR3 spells CASSRVGGAEKLFF. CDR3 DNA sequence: TGTGCCAGCAGTAGAGTTGGGGGGGCTGAAAAACTGTTTTTT.

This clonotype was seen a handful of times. The CDR3 region is CASSFWDRGDNQPQHF. In DNA form, the CDR3 reads TGTGCCAGCAGCTTCTGGGACAGGGGAGACAATCAGCCCCAGCATTTT. The chain employs TRBV7-2 and TRBJ1-5, with 10 nucleotides matching TRBD1. The CDR3 covers 16 residues. Germline CDR1 is SGHTA and CDR2 is FQGNSA. Trimming removed 3 bases from V and 3 bases from J; junction bases left unmatched: 5.

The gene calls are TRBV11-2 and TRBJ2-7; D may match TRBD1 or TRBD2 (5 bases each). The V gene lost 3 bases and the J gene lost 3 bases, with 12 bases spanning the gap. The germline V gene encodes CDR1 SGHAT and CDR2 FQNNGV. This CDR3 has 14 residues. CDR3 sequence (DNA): TGTGCCAGCAGCTTTGAGGGGTTCGGCTACGAGCAGTACTTC. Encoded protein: CASSFEGFGYEQYF.

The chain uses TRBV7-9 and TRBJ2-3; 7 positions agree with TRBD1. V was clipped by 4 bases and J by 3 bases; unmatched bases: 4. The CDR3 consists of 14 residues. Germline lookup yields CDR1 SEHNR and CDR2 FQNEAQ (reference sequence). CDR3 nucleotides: TGTGCCAGCAGCTACCGGGACAGAACAGATACGCAGTATTTT. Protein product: CASSYRDRTDTQYF.

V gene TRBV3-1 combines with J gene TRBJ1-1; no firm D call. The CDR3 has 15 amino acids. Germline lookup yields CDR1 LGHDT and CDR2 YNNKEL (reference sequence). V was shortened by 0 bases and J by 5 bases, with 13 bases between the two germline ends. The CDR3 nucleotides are TGTGCCAGCAGCCAAGATCGGGGAGTGAGGACTGAAGCTTTCTTT. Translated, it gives CASSQDRGVRTEAFF. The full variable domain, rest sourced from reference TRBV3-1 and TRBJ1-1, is DTAVSQTPKYLVTQMGNDKSIKCEQNLGHDTMYWYKQDSKKFLKIMFSYNNKELIINETVPNRFSPKSPDKAHLNLHINSLELGDSAVYFCASSQDRGVRTEAFFGQGTRLTVV.

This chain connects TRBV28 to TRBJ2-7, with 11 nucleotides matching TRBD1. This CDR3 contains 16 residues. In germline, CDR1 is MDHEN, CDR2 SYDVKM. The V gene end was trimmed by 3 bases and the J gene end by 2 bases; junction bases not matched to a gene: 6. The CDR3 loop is CASSLVLGQGAYEQYF. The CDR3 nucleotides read TGTGCCAGCAGTTTGGTGTTGGGACAGGGGGCCTACGAGCAGTACTTC.

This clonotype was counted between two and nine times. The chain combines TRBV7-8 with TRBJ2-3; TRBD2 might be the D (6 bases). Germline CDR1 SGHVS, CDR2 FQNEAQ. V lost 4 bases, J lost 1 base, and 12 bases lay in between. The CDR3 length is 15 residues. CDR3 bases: TGTGCCAGCAGCTCCCGGGACTTTGGCACAGATACGCAGTATTTT. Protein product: CASSSRDFGTDTQYF. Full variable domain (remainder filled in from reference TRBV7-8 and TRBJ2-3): GAGVSQSPRYKVAKRGQDVALRCDPISGHVSLFWYQQALGQGPEFLTYFQNEAQLDKSGLPSDRFFAERPEGSVSTLKIQRTQQEDSAVYLCASSSRDFGTDTQYFGPGTRLTVL.

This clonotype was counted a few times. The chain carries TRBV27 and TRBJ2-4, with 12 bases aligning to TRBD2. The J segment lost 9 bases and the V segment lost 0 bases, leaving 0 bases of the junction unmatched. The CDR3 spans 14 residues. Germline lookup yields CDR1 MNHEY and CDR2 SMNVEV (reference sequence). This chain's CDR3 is CASSLSGLAGIQYF. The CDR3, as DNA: TGTGCCAGCAGTTTATCGGGACTAGCGGGCATTCAGTACTTC.

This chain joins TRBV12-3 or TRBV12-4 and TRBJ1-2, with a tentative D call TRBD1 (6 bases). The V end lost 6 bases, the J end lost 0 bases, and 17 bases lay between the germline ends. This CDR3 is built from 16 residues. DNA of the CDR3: TGTGCCAGCAGACCCGGACAGCGCGAACCTAACTATGGCTACACCTTC. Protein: CASRPGQREPNYGYTF.

The DNA for the CDR3 is TGTGCCAGCAGCTTAGGGGGCGTCAACGGGGAGCTGTTTTTT. It specifies CASSLGGVNGELFF. This sequence joins TRBV7-2 and TRBJ2-2; tentatively, D is TRBD1 (5 bases). From germline, CDR1 is SGHTA and CDR2 FQGNSA. CDR3 size: 14 residues. Trimming stripped 1 base from V and 7 bases from J, with 10 bases between.

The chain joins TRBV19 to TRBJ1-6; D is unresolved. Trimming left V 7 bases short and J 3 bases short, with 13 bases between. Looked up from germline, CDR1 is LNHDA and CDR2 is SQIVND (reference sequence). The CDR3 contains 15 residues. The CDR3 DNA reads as TGTGCCAGTAAGTCCGAGACAATCTATAATTCACCCCTCCACTTT. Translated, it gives CASKSETIYNSPLHF.

CDR3 bases: TGTGCCAGCAGTGAGTCCTCGTTCGCCCACACTGAAGCTTTCTTT. The encoded protein is CASSESSFAHTEAFF. The V call is TRBV25-1, the J call TRBJ1-1, with no clear D. CDR1 is MGHDK, CDR2 SYGVNS, per germline. The germline V and J ends were trimmed by 3 bases and 3 bases, with 14 bases remaining between them. This CDR3 has 15 amino acids.

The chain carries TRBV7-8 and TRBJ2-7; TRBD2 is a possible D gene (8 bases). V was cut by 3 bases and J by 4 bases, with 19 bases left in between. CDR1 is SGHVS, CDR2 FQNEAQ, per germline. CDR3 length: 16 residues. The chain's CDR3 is CASSFGGGQITYEQYF. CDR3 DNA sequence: TGTGCCAGCAGCTTCGGGGGGGGACAGATTACGTACGAGCAGTACTTC.

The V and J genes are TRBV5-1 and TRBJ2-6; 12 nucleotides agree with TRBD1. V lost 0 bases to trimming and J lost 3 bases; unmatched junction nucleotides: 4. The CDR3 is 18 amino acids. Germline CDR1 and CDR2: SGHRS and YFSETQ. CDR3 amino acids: CASSLDGTGGFGANVLTF. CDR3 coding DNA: TGCGCCAGCAGCTTGGATGGGACAGGGGGCTTTGGGGCCAACGTCCTGACTTTC.

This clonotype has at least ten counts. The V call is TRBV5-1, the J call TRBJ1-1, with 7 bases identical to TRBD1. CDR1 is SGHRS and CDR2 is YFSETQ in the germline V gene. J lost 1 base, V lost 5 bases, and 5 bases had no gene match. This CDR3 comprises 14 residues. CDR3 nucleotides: TGCGCCAGCAGGATACAGGGGACGAACACTGAAGCTTTCTTT. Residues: CASRIQGTNTEAFF.

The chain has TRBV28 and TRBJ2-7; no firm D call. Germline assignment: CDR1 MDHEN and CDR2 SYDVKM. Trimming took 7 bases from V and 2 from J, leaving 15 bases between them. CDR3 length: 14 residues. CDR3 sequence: CASTSNARAYEQYF. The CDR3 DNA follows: TGTGCCAGCACTTCGAACGCCCGGGCCTACGAGCAGTACTTC.

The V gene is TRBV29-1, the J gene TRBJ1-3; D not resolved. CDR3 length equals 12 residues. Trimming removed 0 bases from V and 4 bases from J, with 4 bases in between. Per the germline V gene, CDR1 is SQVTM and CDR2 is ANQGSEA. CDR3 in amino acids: CSVEDIGNTIYF. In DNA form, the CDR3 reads TGCAGCGTTGAAGACATCGGAAACACCATATATTTT.

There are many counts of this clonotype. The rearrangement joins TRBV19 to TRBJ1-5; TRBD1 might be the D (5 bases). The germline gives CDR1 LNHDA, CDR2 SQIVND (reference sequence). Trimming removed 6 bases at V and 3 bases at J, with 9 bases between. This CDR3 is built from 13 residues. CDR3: CASRRTLNQPQHF. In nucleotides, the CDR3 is TGTGCCAGTAGAAGGACACTCAATCAGCCCCAGCATTTT. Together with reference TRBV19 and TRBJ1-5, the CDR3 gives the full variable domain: DGGITQSPKYLFRKEGQNVTLSCEQNLNHDAMYWYRQDPGQGLRLIYYSQIVNDFQKGDIAEGYSVSREKKESFPLTVTSAQKNPTAFYLCASRRTLNQPQHFGDGTRLSIL.

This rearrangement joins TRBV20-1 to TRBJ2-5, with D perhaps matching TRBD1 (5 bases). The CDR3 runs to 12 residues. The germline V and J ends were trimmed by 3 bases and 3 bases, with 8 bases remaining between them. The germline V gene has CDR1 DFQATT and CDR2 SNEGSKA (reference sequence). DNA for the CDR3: TGCAGTGCTAGTGGGGCGGAAGAGACCCAGTACTTC. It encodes CSASGAEETQYF.

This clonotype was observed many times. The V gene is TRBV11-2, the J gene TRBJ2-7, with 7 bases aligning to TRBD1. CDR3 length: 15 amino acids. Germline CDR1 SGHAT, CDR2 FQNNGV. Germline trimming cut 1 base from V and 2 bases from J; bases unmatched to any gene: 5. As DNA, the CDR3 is TGTGCCAGCAGCTTAGTCCCACAGGGGACCTACGAGCAGTACTTC. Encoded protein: CASSLVPQGTYEQYF.

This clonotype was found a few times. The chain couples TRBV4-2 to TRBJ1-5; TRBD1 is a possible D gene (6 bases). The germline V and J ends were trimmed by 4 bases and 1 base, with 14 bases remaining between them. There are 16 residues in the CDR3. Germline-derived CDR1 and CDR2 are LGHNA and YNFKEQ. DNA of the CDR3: TGTGCCAGCAGCCGAACCGGGACACTAAGCAATCAGCCCCAGCATTTT. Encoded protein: CASSRTGTLSNQPQHF.

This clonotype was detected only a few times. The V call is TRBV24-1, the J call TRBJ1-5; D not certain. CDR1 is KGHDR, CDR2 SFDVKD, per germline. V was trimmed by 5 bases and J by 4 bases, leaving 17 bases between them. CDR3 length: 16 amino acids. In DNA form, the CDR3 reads TGTGCCACCAGTGCCTCAGCCGGGAGAGGGAATCAGCCCCAGCATTTT. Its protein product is CATSASAGRGNQPQHF.

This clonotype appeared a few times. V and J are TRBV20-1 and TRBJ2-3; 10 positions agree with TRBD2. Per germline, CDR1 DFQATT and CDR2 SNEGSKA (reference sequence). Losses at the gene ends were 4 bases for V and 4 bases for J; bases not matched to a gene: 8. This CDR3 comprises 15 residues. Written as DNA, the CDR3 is TGCAGTGCTAAAGATTGGGGACTAGCGTCAGATACGCAGTATTTT. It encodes CSAKDWGLASDTQYF.

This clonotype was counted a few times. The CDR3 DNA reads TGTGCCAGCAGCGGGAGTAGCTTCCACAATGAGCAGTTCTTC. This sequence encodes CASSGSSFHNEQFF. This sequence joins TRBV9 and TRBJ2-1; D call uncertain. This CDR3 has 14 amino acids. V dropped 3 bases and J dropped 5 bases, with 12 bases sitting between them. CDR1 is SGDLS, CDR2 YYNGEE, per germline.

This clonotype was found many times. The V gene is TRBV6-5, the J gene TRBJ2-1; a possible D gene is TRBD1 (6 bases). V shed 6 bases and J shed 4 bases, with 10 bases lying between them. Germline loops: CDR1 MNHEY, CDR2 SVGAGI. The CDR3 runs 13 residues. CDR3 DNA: TGTGCCAGCAGGTTCGGACAGTACAATGAGCAGTTCTTC. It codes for CASRFGQYNEQFF.